This T cell receptor beta chain derives from a study of blood T cell repertoires in COVID-19 (dated by TCRdb to between 2020 and 2021). About the study as a whole: Samples from collaborators originated in the United States, Italy and Spain and spanned both the acute and convalescent phases of COVID-19. The material from the prospective study consisted of cDNA or gDNA derived from T cells, B-cell-depleted T cells, or PBMCs. Subjects who had been exposed to COVID-19, were actively infected with it, or had recovered from it provided the deeply sampled blood TCRbeta repertoires that made up the dataset. The repertoires were released in a freely available public database meant as a resource for research on the immune response to SARS-CoV-2. The samples were drawn from two sources: the first 160 participants of the ongoing ImmuneRACE study, and over 950 subjects contributed by 6 global collaborators. A de-identified subject ID, COVID-19 status, age in years and sex were almost always included in the sample metadata. Where HLA class I and class II types were available, the types were taken from metadata supplied by the sample provider, not from assay-based typing. Paper-wide results and their limitations: The quantity of clinical and demographic metadata differed by source and by participant and was supplied without curation.

The germline V gene (reference sequence) specifies SEHNR as CDR1 and FQNEAQ as CDR2. Trimming leaves V shorter by 3 bases and J shorter by 7 bases, with the junction holding 2 bases beyond the gene matches. There are 14 amino acids in the CDR3, from cysteine to phenylalanine inclusive. Here the CDR3 DNA is all that survives: 42 bases in frame from base 1. As concerns this clone: Its antigen specificity is not known. No much larger clone is present one base from it, and per-base qualities are unavailable.

Each collaborating institution followed its own protocols to collect whole blood in K2EDTA tubes. For TCRbeta analysis, collaborators shipped samples in one of three forms: frozen whole blood, isolated PBMCs, or DNA extracted from either of those sample types. The immunoSEQ Assay, a bias-controlled multiplex PCR, was used to amplify TCRbeta CDR3 regions from genomic DNA. Under the source paper's analysis protocol: Within the assay, amplification of reference gene primers was used to estimate how many nucleated cells each sample contained. To quantify the absolute abundance of each unique TCRbeta CDR3 rearrangement, sequence reads were collapsed and filtered. For each sample, productive Simpson clonality was calculated as the square root of Simpson's diversity index across productive rearrangements. Not all clones reach the TCRdb copy of this immuneACCESS table, which keeps in-frame sequences only. Checked studies attribute under half of the gap to unresolved V genes and leave the rest unexplained. The V and J calls and the clone size are those of that table, but D and trimming were determined from the DNA. The sample profile shows some 120,000 clones; around four fifths of them were found once. The top ten hold just under 25% of the sample.

The material sequenced was peripheral blood. The source is a human donor in a cohort sampled during active COVID-19. The rearrangement joined TRBV7-9 to TRBJ2-2, and TRBD1 aligns with 10 junction nucleotides. The base sequence is TGTGCCAGCAGCTTGGACAGGGGGTTCGGGGAGCTGTTTTTT. Translated, this is CASSLDRGFGELFF.